Each of the 8 T cell receptor beta chains below was sequenced from the same sample in a study of T cells in Graves' hyperthyroidism and ophthalmopathy. Amplified regions were TCR beta CDR3 sequences from RNA transcripts. The HTBI set primed first-round TCR CDR3 RT-PCR. One entry per CDR3 protein, called by TCRdb with MiXCR from the multiplex PCR reads. This sample carries a few hundred thousand distinct CDR3 sequences, about a sixth of them seen once, and the ten largest clones take about 7%. The sequencing input was blood. The source is a woman in her 30s with Graves' hyperthyroidism.

This chain links TRBV6-4 with TRBJ2-3, with 7 bases that match TRBD2. V was clipped by 0 bases and J by 3 bases; unmatched bases: 6. The CDR3 has 16 residues. The germline CDR1 and CDR2 sequences are MRHNA and SNTAGT. CDR3 loop: CASSDSTSKGTDTQYF. CDR3 nucleotide sequence: TGTGCCAGCAGTGACTCGACTAGCAAGGGGACAGATACGCAGTATTTT.

The J gene is TRBJ2-7, the V gene TRBV6-1; 12 nucleotides align to TRBD1. Germline trimming cut 5 bases from V and 5 bases from J; bases unmatched to any gene: 10. This CDR3 contains 16 residues. Per germline, CDR1 MNHNS and CDR2 SASEGT. In DNA, the CDR3 is TGTGCCAGCAGTTACGATTGGGACAGGGGGCCCCACGAGCAGTACTTC. Translation gives CASSYDWDRGPHEQYF.

The table lists this clonotype with a few counts. V usage is TRBV18 and J usage is TRBJ1-2; weak D call: TRBD1 (6 bases). Germline CDR1 and CDR2: KGHSH and LQKENI. This CDR3 is built from 17 residues. Deletions cut 3 bases from V and 1 base from J, with 18 bases between. The CDR3 sequence: CASSPWMAGGDNYGYTF. The CDR3 DNA is TGTGCCAGCTCACCTTGGATGGCCGGGGGCGATAACTATGGCTACACCTTC.

This chain connects TRBV12-3 or TRBV12-4 to TRBJ2-2; D gene unclear. With 0 bases removed from V and 6 bases from J, the gap between germline ends came to 8 bases. This CDR3 is built from 14 residues. This CDR3 reads CASSLAGKAGELFF. The CDR3 DNA follows: TGTGCCAGCAGTTTAGCGGGGAAGGCCGGGGAGCTGTTTTTT.

This clonotype has at least ten counts. V is TRBV20-1 and J is TRBJ2-1; 13 positions agree with TRBD2. CDR3 length: 17 amino acids. In germline, CDR1 is DFQATT, CDR2 SNEGSKA (reference sequence). The J segment lost 1 base and the V segment lost 4 bases, leaving 7 bases of the junction unmatched. CDR3 sequence (DNA): TGCAGTGCTAAGGGACTAGCGGGGACGAGGTCCTACAATGAGCAGTTCTTC. This codes for CSAKGLAGTRSYNEQFF.

This rearrangement joins TRBV28 to TRBJ2-2; 7 nucleotides match TRBD1. The V segment lost 6 bases and the J segment 13 bases; nucleotides outside the gene matches: 5. The germline V gene encodes CDR1 MDHEN and CDR2 SYDVKM. This CDR3 comprises 11 residues. The CDR3 here is CASSQGDRLFF. The CDR3 DNA reads as TGTGCCAGCAGCCAGGGGGATCGGCTGTTTTTT.

Ten or more counts support this clonotype. The J gene is TRBJ2-5, the V gene TRBV5-6; a weak D match, TRBD2 (7 bases). The V gene's germline CDR1 is SGHDT and CDR2 YYEEEE. This CDR3 is built from 13 residues. Trimming took 4 bases from V and 7 from J, leaving 14 bases between them. CDR3 bases: TGTGCCAGCAGCATACGGGGGGCGGGGACCCAGTACTTC. Residues: CASSIRGAGTQYF. The full variable domain, completed using reference TRBV5-6 and TRBJ2-5, is DAGVTQSPTHLIKTRGQQVTLRCSPKSGHDTVSWYQQALGQGPQFIFQYYEEEERQRGNFPDRFSGHQFPNYSSELNVNALLLGDSALYLCASSIRGAGTQYFGPGTRLLVL.

The chain employs TRBV6-2 or TRBV6-3 and TRBJ2-3, with a weak D call TRBD2 (5 bases). The V and J ends lost 4 bases and 6 bases respectively, with 20 bases between them. The length of the CDR3 is 16 residues. Germline assignment: CDR1 MNHEY and CDR2 SVGEGT. CDR3 in DNA: TGTGCCAGCAGTTTCCCCCTCGCGGGTCCTCCGGATACGCAGTATTTT. Its translation: CASSFPLAGPPDTQYF.